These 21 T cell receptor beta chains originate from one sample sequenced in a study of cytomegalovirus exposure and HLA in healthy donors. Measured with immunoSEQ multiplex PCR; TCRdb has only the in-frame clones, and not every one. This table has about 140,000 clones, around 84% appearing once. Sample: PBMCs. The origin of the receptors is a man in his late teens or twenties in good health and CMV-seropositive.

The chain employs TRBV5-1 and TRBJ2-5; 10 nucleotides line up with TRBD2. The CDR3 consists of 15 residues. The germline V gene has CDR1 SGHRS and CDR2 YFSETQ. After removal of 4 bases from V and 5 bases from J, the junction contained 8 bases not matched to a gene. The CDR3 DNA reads TGCGCCAGCAGCCAACTAGCGGGGAGGGTGGAGACCCAGTACTTC. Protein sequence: CASSQLAGRVETQYF.

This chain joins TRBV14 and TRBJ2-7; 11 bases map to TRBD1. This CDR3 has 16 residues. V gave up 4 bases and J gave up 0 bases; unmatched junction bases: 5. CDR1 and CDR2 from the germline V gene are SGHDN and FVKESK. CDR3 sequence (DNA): TGTGCCAGCAGCCTACCTGGGACAGGGGGCTCCTACGAGCAGTACTTC. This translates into CASSLPGTGGSYEQYF.

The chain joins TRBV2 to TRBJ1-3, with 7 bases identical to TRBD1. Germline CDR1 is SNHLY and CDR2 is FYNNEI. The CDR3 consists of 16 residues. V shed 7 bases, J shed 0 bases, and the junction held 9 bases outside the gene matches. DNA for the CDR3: TGTGCCAGCAACCACGGACAGGCTAGCTCTGGAAACACCATATATTTT. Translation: CASNHGQASSGNTIYF. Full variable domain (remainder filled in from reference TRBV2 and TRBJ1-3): EPEVTQTPSHQVTQMGQEVILRCVPISNHLYFYWYRQILGQKVEFLVSFYNNEISEKSEIFDDQFSVERPDGSNFTLKIRSTKLEDSAMYFCASNHGQASSGNTIYFGEGSWLTVV.

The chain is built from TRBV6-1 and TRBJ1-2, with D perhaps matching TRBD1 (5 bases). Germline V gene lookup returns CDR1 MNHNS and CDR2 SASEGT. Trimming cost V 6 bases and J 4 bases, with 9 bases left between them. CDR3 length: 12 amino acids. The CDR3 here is CASRTVIYGYTF. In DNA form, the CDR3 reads TGTGCCAGCAGGACAGTAATCTATGGCTACACCTTC.

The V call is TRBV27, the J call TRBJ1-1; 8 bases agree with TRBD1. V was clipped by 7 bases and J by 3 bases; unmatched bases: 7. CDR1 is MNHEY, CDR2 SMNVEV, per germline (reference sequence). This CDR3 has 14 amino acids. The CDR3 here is CASNNRGQDTEAFF. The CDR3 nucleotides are TGTGCCAGCAACAACCGGGGACAGGACACTGAAGCTTTCTTT.

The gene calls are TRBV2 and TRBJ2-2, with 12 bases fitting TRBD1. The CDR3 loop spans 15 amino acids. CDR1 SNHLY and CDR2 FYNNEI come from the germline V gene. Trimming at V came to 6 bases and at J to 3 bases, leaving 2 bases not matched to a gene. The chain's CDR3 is CASRGQGAYTGELFF. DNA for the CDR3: TGTGCCAGCAGGGGACAGGGGGCATACACCGGGGAGCTGTTTTTT.

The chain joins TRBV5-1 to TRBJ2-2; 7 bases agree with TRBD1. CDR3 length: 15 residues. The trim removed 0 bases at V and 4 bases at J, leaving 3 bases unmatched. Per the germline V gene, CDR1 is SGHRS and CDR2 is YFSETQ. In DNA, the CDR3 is TGCGCCAGCAGCTTGGTATCAGGGGGCACCGGGGAGCTGTTTTTT. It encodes CASSLVSGGTGELFF.

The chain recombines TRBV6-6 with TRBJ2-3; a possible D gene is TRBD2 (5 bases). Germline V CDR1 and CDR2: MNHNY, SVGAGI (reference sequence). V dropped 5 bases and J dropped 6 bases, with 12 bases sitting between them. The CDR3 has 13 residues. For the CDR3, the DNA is TGTGCCAGCAGTCGGGAACGTTGGGATACGCAGTATTTT. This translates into CASSRERWDTQYF.

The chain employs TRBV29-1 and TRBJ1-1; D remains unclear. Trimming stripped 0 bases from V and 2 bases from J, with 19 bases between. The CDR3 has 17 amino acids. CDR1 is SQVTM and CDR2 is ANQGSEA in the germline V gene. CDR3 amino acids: CSVEDLRNEGENTEAFF. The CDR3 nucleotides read TGCAGCGTTGAAGATCTAAGAAATGAGGGCGAAAACACTGAAGCTTTCTTT.

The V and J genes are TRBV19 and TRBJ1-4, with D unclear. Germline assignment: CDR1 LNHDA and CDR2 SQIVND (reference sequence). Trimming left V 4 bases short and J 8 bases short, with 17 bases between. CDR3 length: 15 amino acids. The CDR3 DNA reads TGTGCCAGTAGTACAGGACTTTTAAAAGGGGAAAAACTGTTTTTT. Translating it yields CASSTGLLKGEKLFF.

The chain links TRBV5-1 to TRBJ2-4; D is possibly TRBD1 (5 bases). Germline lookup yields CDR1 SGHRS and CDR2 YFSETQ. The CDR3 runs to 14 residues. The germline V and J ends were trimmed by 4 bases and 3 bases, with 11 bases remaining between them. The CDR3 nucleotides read TGCGCCAGCAGCAGGGGATTCGACAAAAACATTCAGTACTTC. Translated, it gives CASSRGFDKNIQYF.

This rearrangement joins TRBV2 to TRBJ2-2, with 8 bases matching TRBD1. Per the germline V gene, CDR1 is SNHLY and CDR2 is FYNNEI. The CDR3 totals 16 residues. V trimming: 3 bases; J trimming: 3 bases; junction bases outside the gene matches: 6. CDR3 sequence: CASSESQGAYTGELFF. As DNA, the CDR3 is TGTGCCAGCAGTGAGTCGCAGGGGGCGTACACCGGGGAGCTGTTTTTT.

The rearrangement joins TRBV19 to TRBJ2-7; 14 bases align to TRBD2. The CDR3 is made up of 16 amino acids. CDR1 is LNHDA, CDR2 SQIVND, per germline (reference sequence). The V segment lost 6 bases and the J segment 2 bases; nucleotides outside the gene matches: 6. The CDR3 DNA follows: TGTGCCAGTAGGAGAGGACTAGCGGGAGGACCCTACGAGCAGTACTTC. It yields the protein CASRRGLAGGPYEQYF.

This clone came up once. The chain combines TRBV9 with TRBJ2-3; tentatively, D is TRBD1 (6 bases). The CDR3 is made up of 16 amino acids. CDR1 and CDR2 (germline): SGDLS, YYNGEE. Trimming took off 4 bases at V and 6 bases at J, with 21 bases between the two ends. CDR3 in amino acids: CASSRWGQGQGDTQYF. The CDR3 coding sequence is TGTGCCAGCAGCCGGTGGGGGCAGGGCCAGGGGGATACGCAGTATTTT.

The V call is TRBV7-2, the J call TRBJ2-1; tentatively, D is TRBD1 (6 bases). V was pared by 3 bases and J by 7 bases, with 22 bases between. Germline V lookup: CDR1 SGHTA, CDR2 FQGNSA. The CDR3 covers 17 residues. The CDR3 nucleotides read TGTGCCAGCAGCTTGCGGATCAACAGGGCATCGGGGAATGAGCAGTTCTTC. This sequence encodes CASSLRINRASGNEQFF. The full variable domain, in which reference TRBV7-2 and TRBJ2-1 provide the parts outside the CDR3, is GAGVSQSPSNKVTEKGKDVELRCDPISGHTALYWYRQSLGQGLEFLIYFQGNSAPDKSGLPSDRFSAERTGGSVSTLTIQRTQQEDSAVYLCASSLRINRASGNEQFFGPGTRLTVL.

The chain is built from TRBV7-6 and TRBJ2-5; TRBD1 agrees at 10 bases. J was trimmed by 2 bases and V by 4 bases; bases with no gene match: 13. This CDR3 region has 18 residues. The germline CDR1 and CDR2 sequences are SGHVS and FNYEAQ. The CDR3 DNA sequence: TGTGCCAGCAGCTCAGATAGGGACAGGGGAATTCGGCAAGAGACCCAGTACTTC. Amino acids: CASSSDRDRGIRQETQYF.

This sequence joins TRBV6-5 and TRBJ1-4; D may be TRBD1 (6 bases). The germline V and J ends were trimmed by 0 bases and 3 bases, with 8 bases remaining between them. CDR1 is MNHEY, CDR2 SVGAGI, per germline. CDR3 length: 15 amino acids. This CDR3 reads CASSYSQGPNEKLFF. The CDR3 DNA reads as TGTGCCAGCAGTTACTCGCAGGGGCCTAATGAAAAACTGTTTTTT.

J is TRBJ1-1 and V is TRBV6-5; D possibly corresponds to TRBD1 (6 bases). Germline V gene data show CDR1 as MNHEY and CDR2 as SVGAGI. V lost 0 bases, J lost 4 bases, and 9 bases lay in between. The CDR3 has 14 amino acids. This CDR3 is CASSYSQGITEAFF. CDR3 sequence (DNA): TGTGCCAGCAGTTACTCACAGGGTATCACTGAAGCTTTCTTT.

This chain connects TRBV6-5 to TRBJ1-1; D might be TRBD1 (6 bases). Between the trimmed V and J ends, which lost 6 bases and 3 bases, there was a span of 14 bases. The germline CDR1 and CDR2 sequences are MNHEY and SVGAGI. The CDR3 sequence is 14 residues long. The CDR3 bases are TGTGCCAGCAGCTTTACAGGGAGGGACACTGAAGCTTTCTTT. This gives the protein CASSFTGRDTEAFF.

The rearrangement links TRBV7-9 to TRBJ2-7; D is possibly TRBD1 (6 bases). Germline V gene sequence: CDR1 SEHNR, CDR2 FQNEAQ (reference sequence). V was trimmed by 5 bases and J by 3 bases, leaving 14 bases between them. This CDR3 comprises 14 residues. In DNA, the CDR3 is TGTGCCAGCAGCCAGAAGACAGGCCACTACGAGCAGTACTTC. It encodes CASSQKTGHYEQYF.

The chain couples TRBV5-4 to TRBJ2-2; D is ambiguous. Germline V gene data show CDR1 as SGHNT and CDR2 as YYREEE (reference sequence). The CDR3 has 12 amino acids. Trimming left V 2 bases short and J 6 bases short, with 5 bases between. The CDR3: CASSFLAGELFF. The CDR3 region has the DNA TGTGCCAGCAGCTTCCTAGCCGGGGAGCTGTTTTTT.